The text below deals with one TCR beta chain. Per the germline V gene, CDR1 is SGHKS and CDR2 is YYEKEE (reference sequence). CDR3 length: 11 residues. Trimming removed 6 bases from V and 5 bases from J, with 8 bases in between. This entry belongs to a study of T-cell reconstitution after alpha-beta-depleted transplantation in children. Unique molecular identifiers were incorporated during preparation of the TCRbeta library. MiXCR, run by TCRdb on the PCR reads, gives a single entry per CDR3 protein. The sample shows around 370,000 distinct CDR3 sequences, 10% of them seen only once. The chain combines TRBV5-5 with TRBJ2-5; D is unresolved. This TCR came from a human donor who donated a stem cell graft to a child with acute lymphoblastic leukemia. The specimen was PBMCs from the stem cell graft donor, collected from the stem cell graft. Here the CDR3 reads CASKLGETQYF. The DNA for the CDR3 is TGTGCCAGCAAGCTCGGGGAGACCCAGTACTTC.